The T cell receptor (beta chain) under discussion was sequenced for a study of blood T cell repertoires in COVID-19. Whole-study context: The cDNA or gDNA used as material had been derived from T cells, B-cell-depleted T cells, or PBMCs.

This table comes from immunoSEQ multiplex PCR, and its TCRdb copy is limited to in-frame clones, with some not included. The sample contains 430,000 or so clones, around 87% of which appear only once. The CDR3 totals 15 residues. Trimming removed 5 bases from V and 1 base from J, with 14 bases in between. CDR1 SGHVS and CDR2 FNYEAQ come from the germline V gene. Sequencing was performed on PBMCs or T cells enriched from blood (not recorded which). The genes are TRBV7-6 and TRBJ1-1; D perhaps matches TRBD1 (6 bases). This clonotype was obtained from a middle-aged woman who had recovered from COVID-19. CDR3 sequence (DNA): TGTGCCAGCAGCCCCCCCGGACAGAGGAACACTGAAGCTTTCTTT. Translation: CASSPPGQRNTEAFF.